This T cell receptor (beta chain) came from a study of T cell changes during pregnancy in multiple sclerosis. This clone has a single count. Germline-derived CDR1 and CDR2 are SGHTS and YDEGEE. V lost 5 bases and J lost 6, with 15 bases in between. The CDR3 covers 14 residues. TCRdb's copy holds only in-frame clones and misses some; the assay was immunoSEQ multiplex PCR. The sample lists 30,000 to 40,000 clones, nearly 90% seen once, with about 0.51% in the top ten. The rearrangement joins TRBV5-8 to TRBJ2-4; D may be TRBD1 (6 bases). This TCR derives from a female donor with multiple sclerosis, enrolled in a pregnancy study. The sample consisted of CD4+ T cells from peripheral blood mononuclear cells, taken in the second trimester of pregnancy. CDR3 loop: CASRPGQGRNIQYF. The CDR3, as DNA: TGTGCCAGCAGACCAGGGCAGGGGAGAAACATTCAGTACTTC.